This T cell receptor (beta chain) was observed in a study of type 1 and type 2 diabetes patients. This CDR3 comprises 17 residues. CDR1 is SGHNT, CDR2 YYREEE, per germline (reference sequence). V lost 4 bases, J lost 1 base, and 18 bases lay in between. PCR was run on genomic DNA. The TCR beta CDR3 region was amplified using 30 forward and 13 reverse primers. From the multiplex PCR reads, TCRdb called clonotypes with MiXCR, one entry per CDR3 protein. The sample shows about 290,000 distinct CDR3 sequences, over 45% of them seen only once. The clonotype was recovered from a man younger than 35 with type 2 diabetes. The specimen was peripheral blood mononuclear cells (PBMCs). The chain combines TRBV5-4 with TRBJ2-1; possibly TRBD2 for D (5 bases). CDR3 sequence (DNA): TGTGCCAGCAGCCCCCCCCCCTACCCGGGATCCTACAATGAGCAGTTCTTC. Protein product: CASSPPPYPGSYNEQFF.